Included here is one T cell receptor beta chain sequence, with context. Sequenced by immunoSEQ multiplex PCR; TCRdb stores in-frame clones only, minus some. The sample includes some 150,000 clones, 90% of them seen just once. Trimming left V 1 base short and J 2 bases short, with 22 bases between. CDR1 SGHVS and CDR2 FNYEAQ come from the germline V gene. This CDR3 comprises 19 residues. This sample is drawn from a study of OX40 agonist ivuxolimab in advanced cancers. Study context: Dose-escalation patients' cancers were hepatocellular carcinoma, melanoma, renal cell or head and neck cancer.

Source: CD4+ or CD8+ T cells sorted from blood, taken in a trial of the OX40 agonist ivuxolimab. The clonotype originates from an adult with an advanced solid tumor such as melanoma, head and neck, liver or kidney cancer. The chain uses TRBV7-6 and TRBJ2-3; perhaps TRBD2 as D (6 bases). In DNA form, the CDR3 reads TGTGCCAGCAGCTTAGTTCGCTCGTTTAGCGGAGAATCCACAGATACGCAGTATTTT. Its protein is CASSLVRSFSGESTDTQYF.